This T cell receptor (beta chain) was sequenced during a study of blood T cells in healthy people across ages. The V and J ends lost 6 bases and 8 bases respectively, with 15 bases between them. The CDR3 has 12 residues. Germline CDR1 reads DFQATT; CDR2 reads SNEGSKA (reference sequence). This clonotype was seen a handful of times. Primers used in a second PCR of about 7 to 12 cycles were a sample-barcoded 5' primer and a J-beta primer mix. A template-switch adaptor with 12 random nucleotides tagged each cDNA molecule. TCRdb called the 5' RACE reads again in MiXCR, with one record for every CDR3 protein. Here the sample spans 730,000 or so distinct CDR3 sequences, 40% to 45% being singletons.

Sequencing was carried out using blood. The sequence derives from a woman aged 55-69 years in good health. This chain connects TRBV20-1 to TRBJ2-3; D tentatively reads TRBD1 or TRBD2 (5 bases each). CDR3 nucleotides: TGCAGTGCCTATCAGACGGGACCTACGCAGTATTTT. It codes for CSAYQTGPTQYF.